This T cell receptor beta chain originates from a study of monozygotic twins with cystic fibrosis. Overall study: Library input was 2.5 to 3.5 micrograms of fragmented DNA, with 15 PCR cycles. Study-wide results and limits: Monozygotic CF twin pairs shared significantly more nucleotide-identical clonotypes than unrelated CF individuals did. No link emerged between shared CDR3 counts and age, concordance or severity. V usage most resembled the co-twin in 13 of 16 pairs.

V shed 0 bases, J shed 8 bases, and the junction held 6 bases outside the gene matches. The CDR3 covers 16 residues. Germline loops: CDR1 SGHRS, CDR2 YFSETQ. As concerns this clone: Its antigen remains unidentified.

Method: immunoSEQ multiplex PCR; TCRdb's copy keeps in-frame clones and lacks some. This sample yields 20,000 to 30,000 clones, of which roughly 96% are seen a single time; about 2.9% belongs to the top ten. The chain uses TRBV5-1 and TRBJ2-1; 12 bases match TRBD2. The sample consisted of blood. The receptor's source is a girl aged 2 to 10 with cystic fibrosis. Here the CDR3 DNA reads TGCGCCAGCAGCTTGGCCGGGACTAGCGGGTACCATGAGCAGTTCTTC. It is translated as CASSLAGTSGYHEQFF. Complete variable domain (other parts from reference TRBV5-1 and TRBJ2-1): KAGVTQTPRYLIKTRGQQVTLSCSPISGHRSVSWYQQTPGQGLQFLFEYFSETQRNKGNFPGRFSGRQFSNSRSEMNVSTLELGDSALYLCASSLAGTSGYHEQFFGPGTRLTVL.